These 14 T cell receptor beta chains were all obtained from the same sample, sequenced in a study of regulatory T cells in long-lasting Graves disease. Time point: newly diagnosed GD, antithyroid drugs for less than 3 months. The TCR library was made from RNA extracted from PBMCs. Building of the TCR beta libraries involved iRepertoire HTBI primers and Arm-PCR of CDR3 regions. TCRdb re-derived calls from the multiplex PCR reads in MiXCR, one entry per CDR3 protein. In the table there are roughly 560,000 distinct CDR3 sequences, about 16% of which are singletons. The sample also formed part of further work on T cells in Graves' hyperthyroidism and ophthalmopathy.

Sequenced material: peripheral blood mononuclear cells (PBMCs), taken at new diagnosis, from a patient treated with antithyroid drugs. Receptor source: a middle-aged woman with Graves disease.

This clonotype was seen repeatedly, ten times or more. V and J are TRBV2 and TRBJ2-1, with TRBD2 matching over 8 bases. Germline V gene data show CDR1 as SNHLY and CDR2 as FYNNEI. J gave up 8 bases and V 6 bases, and 0 bases lay outside the gene matches. CDR3 size: 11 residues. In DNA, the CDR3 is TGTGCCAGCAGGCGGGGGGATGAGCAGTTCTTC. Translated, it gives CASRRGDEQFF.

This clonotype was observed many times. The chain carries TRBV12-3 or TRBV12-4 and TRBJ1-1, with TRBD1 matching over 7 bases. The V segment lost 7 bases and the J segment 1 base; nucleotides outside the gene matches: 6. The CDR3 consists of 14 residues. CDR3 sequence reads: CASNLGQQNTEAFF. DNA for the CDR3: TGTGCCAGCAACCTGGGACAGCAGAACACTGAAGCTTTCTTT.

This rearrangement joins TRBV12-3 or TRBV12-4 to TRBJ1-3; D remains ambiguous. The CDR3 runs 11 residues. Trimming cost V 6 bases and J 4 bases, with 4 bases left between them. The CDR3 region is CASREGNTIYF. The CDR3 DNA is TGTGCCAGCAGAGAAGGAAACACCATATATTTT.

This clonotype has at least ten counts. V is TRBV5-1 and J is TRBJ2-7, with 7 bases identical to TRBD1. The CDR3 runs to 14 residues. V lost 2 bases and J lost 6; bases outside the gene matches: 8. CDR1 is SGHRS and CDR2 is YFSETQ in the germline V gene. CDR3 sequence reads: CASSLTTGNGEQYF. CDR3 coding DNA: TGCGCCAGCAGCTTAACGACAGGGAACGGCGAGCAGTACTTC.

This clonotype was counted between two and nine times. The V gene is TRBV25-1, the J gene TRBJ1-2; 8 bases align to TRBD1. Germline CDR1 is MGHDK and CDR2 is SYGVNS. V lost 5 bases to trimming and J lost 6 bases; unmatched junction nucleotides: 2. CDR3 length: 12 amino acids. The CDR3 DNA reads as TGTGCCAGCAGTTCAGGGGGCCATGGCTACACCTTC. Translation: CASSSGGHGYTF.

This chain connects TRBV4-2 to TRBJ2-5; no reliable D call. CDR1 is LGHNA and CDR2 is YNFKEQ in the germline V gene. The V and J ends lost 1 base and 5 bases respectively, with 8 bases between them. The CDR3 covers 13 residues. The CDR3 loop is CASSQAAWETQYF. The DNA of the CDR3 is TGTGCCAGCAGCCAAGCTGCGTGGGAGACCCAGTACTTC.

The rearrangement joins TRBV11-3 to TRBJ1-6, with D possibly TRBD1 on 6 matching bases. In germline, CDR1 is SGHNT, CDR2 YENEEA. With 8 bases removed from V and 11 bases from J, the gap between germline ends came to 19 bases. This CDR3 contains 14 residues. CDR3 protein: CASLLKTGRTPLHF. In DNA form, the CDR3 reads TGTGCCAGCTTGCTCAAAACAGGGAGGACACCCCTCCACTTT.

The rearrangement joins TRBV19 to TRBJ1-1, with no clear D. CDR3 length: 15 amino acids. The germline V and J ends were trimmed by 2 bases and 4 bases, with 14 bases remaining between them. CDR1 LNHDA and CDR2 SQIVND come from the germline V gene (reference sequence). The CDR3 here is CASSIREGFLTEAFF. DNA for the CDR3: TGTGCCAGTAGTATACGGGAGGGTTTCCTCACTGAAGCTTTCTTT.

The sample holds many counts of this clonotype. The chain uses TRBV10-1 and TRBJ1-2, with 9 bases matching TRBD1. CDR3 size: 13 residues. Trimming at V came to 0 bases and at J to 8 bases, leaving 1 base not matched to a gene. Germline values: CDR1 WNHNN, CDR2 SYGVQD (reference sequence). In nucleotides, the CDR3 is TGCGCCAGCAGTGAGTCGACAGGGGGGGGCTACACCTTC. Translated, it gives CASSESTGGGYTF.

This clonotype was found once. The chain uses TRBV5-1 and TRBJ2-3; no clear D gene. The germline CDR1 and CDR2 sequences are SGHRS and YFSETQ. V was cut by 4 bases and J by 2 bases, with 8 bases left in between. CDR3 size: 13 residues. This chain's CDR3 is CASSESATDTQYF. The CDR3 DNA is TGCGCCAGCAGCGAGTCCGCCACAGATACGCAGTATTTT.

This clonotype was seen more than once but under ten times. V usage is TRBV19 and J usage is TRBJ2-5, with TRBD1 as a possible D gene (6 bases). The germline V gene has CDR1 LNHDA and CDR2 SQIVND (reference sequence). V gave up 5 bases and J gave up 4 bases, with 14 bases separating them. This CDR3 is 14 amino acids long. The CDR3 sequence: CASSLQGRLETQYF. CDR3 nucleotide sequence: TGTGCCAGTAGTTTACAGGGACGGTTAGAGACCCAGTACTTC.

This clonotype was recorded at least ten times. The chain links TRBV2 to TRBJ1-5; D uncertain. The CDR3 contains 13 residues. CDR1 is SNHLY, CDR2 FYNNEI, per germline. Trimming took 4 bases from V and 0 from J, leaving 4 bases between them. CDR3 sequence reads: CASSGYSNQPQHF. For the CDR3, the DNA is TGTGCCAGCAGTGGTTATAGCAATCAGCCCCAGCATTTT.

The chain couples TRBV24-1 to TRBJ1-5; D is possibly TRBD1 (6 bases). Germline V gene sequence: CDR1 KGHDR, CDR2 SFDVKD. Between the trimmed V and J ends, which lost 6 bases and 2 bases, there was a span of 13 bases. This CDR3 is 15 amino acids long. CDR3 amino acids: CATSINRTGNQPQHF. CDR3 DNA: TGTGCCACCAGTATAAATCGGACAGGCAATCAGCCCCAGCATTTT.

This clonotype was recorded many times. The CDR3 protein is CASSLSAGGTDTQYF. CDR3 sequence (DNA): TGTGCCAGCAGCTTATCAGCGGGGGGAACAGATACGCAGTATTTT. V usage is TRBV13 and J usage is TRBJ2-3; 9 bases map to TRBD2. Per germline, CDR1 PRHDT and CDR2 FYEKMQ (reference sequence). Trimming cost V 2 bases and J 3 bases; bases outside gene matches: 3. The CDR3 has 15 residues.